This TCR beta chain emerged from a study of shared clonotypes between healthy human individuals. Study information: Donor composition was a couple of women and a few men, aged 18 to 49.

The method was immunoSEQ multiplex PCR; TCRdb's version includes in-frame clones alone and lacks a portion of them. Of fewer than 2.5 million clones in the sample, under 95% were seen once. Into CD45RA+ naive and CD45RA-negative memory subsets, the CD4+ cells were split. The origin of this receptor is a man between 18 and 35 years old in good health. Some clones in this sample may be carry-over from other donors' samples. The sample comprised naive CD4+ T cells from PBMCs. As for subset: CD45RA+ positively selected.

The CDR3 coding sequence is TGCGCCAGCAGCGGGTCCCGGGACAGGGTTCTCCCTTACGAGCAGTACTTC. Amino acids: CASSGSRDRVLPYEQYF. The rearrangement uses TRBV5-1 and TRBJ2-7; 9 bases match TRBD1. The germline gives CDR1 SGHRS, CDR2 YFSETQ. V was clipped by 4 bases and J by 4 bases; unmatched bases: 15. The CDR3 extends over 17 amino acids.